This T cell receptor beta chain is from a study of T cells in tuberculosis. V was shortened by 4 bases and J by 7 bases, with 15 bases between the two germline ends. Germline V CDR1 and CDR2: SGHNT, YYREEE (reference sequence). The CDR3 length is 14 residues. The sample holds one count of this clone. Antigen specificity is unknown. General observations from the study: The TCR-beta difference was not significant; alpha differences partly reflected length. Active tuberculosis TCR-alpha repertoires lay closer to GMM-specific TCRs than IGRA-negative controls, suggesting clonal expansion. Selection depended on which cryopreserved specimens were available.

Sequencing used immunoSEQ multiplex PCR; TCRdb keeps in-frame clones, though not all of them. The repertoire holds roughly 45,000 clones, with approximately 94% as singletons. This clonotype was sampled from a donor aged 10-35 years with latent tuberculosis or without tuberculosis infection. Some clones in this sample may be carry-over from other donors' samples. The rearrangement links TRBV5-4 to TRBJ2-1, with a possible D match to TRBD2 (7 bases). The sequenced sample consisted of PBMCs. The CDR3 reads CASSGGRGRNEQFF. The CDR3 bases are TGTGCCAGCAGCGGTGGGAGGGGGAGGAATGAGCAGTTCTTC.